The subject of this entry is one T cell receptor (beta chain). Its antigen is as yet unknown. Other DNA sequences in this sample translate to the same CDR3. This specimen comes from a study of shared clonotypes between healthy human individuals. At the level of the study: There were three CD4 naive, three CD4 memory, two CD8 naive and one CD8 memory plates per donor.

Points from the study as a whole: Richness estimates generally favored naive over memory subsets.

Using immunoSEQ multiplex PCR, the repertoire was profiled, and TCRdb retains in-frame clones only, with some absent. Of 2 million to 2.5 million clones listed, 85% to 95% were seen once; the top ten hold 0.13%. Researchers partitioned CD4+ cells into CD45RA+ naive and CD45RA-negative memory subsets. The specimen was naive CD4+ T cells sorted from blood. As for subset: CD45RA+ positively selected. The clonotype comes from a young man in good health.

CDR3 sequence: CASSEEGVGTDTQYF. DNA for the CDR3: TGTGCCAGCAGTGAAGAAGGGGTAGGCACAGATACGCAGTATTTT. The genes are TRBV2 and TRBJ2-3, with D perhaps TRBD1 (5 bases). The V gene's germline CDR1 is SNHLY and CDR2 FYNNEI. V lost 1 base and J lost 1, with 9 bases in between. This CDR3 has 15 residues.